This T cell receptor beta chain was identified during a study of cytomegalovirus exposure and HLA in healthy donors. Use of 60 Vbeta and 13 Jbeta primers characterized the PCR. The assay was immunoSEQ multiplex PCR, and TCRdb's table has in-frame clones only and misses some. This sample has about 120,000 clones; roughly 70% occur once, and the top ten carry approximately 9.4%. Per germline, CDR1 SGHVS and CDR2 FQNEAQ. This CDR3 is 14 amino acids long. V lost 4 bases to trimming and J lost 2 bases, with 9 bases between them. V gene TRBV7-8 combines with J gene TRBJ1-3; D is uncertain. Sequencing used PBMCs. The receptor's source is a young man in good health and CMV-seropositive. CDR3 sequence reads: CASSSGLTGNTIYF. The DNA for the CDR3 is TGTGCCAGCAGCTCCGGTCTGACTGGAAACACCATATATTTT.